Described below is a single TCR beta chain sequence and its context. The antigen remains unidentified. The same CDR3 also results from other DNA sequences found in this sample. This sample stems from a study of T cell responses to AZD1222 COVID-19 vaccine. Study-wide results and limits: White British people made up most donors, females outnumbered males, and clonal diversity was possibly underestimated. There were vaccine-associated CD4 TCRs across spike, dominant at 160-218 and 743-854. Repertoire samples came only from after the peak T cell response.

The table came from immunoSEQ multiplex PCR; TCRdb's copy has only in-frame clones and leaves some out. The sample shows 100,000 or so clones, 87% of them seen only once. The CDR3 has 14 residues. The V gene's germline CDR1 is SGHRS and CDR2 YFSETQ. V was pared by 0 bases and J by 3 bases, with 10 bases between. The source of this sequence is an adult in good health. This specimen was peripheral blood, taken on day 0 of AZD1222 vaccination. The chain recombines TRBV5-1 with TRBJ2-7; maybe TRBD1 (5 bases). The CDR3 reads CASSLAGYSYEQYF. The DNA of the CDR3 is TGCGCCAGCAGCTTGGCAGGGTATAGCTACGAGCAGTACTTC.